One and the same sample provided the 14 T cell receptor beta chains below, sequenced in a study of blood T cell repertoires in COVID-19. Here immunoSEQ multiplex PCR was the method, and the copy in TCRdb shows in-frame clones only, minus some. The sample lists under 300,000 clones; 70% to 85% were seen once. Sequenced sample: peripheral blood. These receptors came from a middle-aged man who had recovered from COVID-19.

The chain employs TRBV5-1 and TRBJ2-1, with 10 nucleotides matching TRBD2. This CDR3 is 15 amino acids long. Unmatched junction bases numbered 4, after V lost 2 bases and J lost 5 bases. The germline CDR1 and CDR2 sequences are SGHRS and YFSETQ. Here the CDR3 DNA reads TGCGCCAGCAGCTTTACTAGCGGGGAGGACAATGAGCAGTTCTTC. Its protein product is CASSFTSGEDNEQFF.

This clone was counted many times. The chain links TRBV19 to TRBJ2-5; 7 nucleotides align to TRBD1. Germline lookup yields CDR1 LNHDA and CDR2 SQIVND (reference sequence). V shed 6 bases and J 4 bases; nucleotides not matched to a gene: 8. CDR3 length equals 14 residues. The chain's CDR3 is CASRERTGRETQYF. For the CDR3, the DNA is TGTGCCAGTAGGGAACGGACAGGACGAGAGACCCAGTACTTC.

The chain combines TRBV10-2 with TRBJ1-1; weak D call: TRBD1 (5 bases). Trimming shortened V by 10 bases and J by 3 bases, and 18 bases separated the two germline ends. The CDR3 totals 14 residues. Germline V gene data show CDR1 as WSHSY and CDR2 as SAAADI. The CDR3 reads CAISGGYGDTEAFF. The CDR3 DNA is TGCGCCATCTCGGGGGGGTACGGGGACACTGAAGCTTTCTTT.

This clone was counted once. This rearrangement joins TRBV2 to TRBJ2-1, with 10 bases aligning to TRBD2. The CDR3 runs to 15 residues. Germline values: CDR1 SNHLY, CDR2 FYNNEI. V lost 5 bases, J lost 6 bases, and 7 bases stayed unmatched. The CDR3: CASSSGLAAFNEQFF. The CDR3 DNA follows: TGTGCCAGCAGTTCAGGACTAGCGGCGTTCAATGAGCAGTTCTTC.

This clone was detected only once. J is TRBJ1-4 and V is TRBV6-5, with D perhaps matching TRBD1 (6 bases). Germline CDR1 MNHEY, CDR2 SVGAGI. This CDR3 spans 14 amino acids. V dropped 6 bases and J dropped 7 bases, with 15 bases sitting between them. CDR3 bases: TGTGCCAGCAGACCCCAGGGGCAGGGTGAAAAACTGTTTTTT. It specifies CASRPQGQGEKLFF.

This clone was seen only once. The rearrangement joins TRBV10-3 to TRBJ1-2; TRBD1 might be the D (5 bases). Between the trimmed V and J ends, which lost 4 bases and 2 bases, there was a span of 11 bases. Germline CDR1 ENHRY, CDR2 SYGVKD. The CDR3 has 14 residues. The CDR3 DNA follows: TGTGCCATCAGTGTGAACGGGGGGAACTATGGCTACACCTTC. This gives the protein CAISVNGGNYGYTF.

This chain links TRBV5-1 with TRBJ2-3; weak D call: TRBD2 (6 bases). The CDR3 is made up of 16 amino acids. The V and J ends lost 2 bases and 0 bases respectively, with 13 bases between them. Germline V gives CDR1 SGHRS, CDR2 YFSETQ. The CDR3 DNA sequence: TGCGCCAGCAGCTTAGGGACTGGCTCTAGCACAGATACGCAGTATTTT. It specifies CASSLGTGSSTDTQYF.

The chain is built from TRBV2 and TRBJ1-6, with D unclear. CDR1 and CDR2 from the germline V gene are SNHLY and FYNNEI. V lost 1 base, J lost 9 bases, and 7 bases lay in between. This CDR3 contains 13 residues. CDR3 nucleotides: TGTGCCAGCAGTGAAGAGCTTGGTTCACCCCTCCACTTT. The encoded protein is CASSEELGSPLHF.

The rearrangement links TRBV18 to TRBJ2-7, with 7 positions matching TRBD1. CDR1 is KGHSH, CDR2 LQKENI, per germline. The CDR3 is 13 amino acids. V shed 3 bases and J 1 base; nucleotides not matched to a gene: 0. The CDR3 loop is CASSPGQSYEQYF. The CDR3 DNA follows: TGTGCCAGCTCACCGGGACAGTCCTACGAGCAGTACTTC. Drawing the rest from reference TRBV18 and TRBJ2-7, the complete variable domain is NAGVMQNPRHLVRRRGQEARLRCSPMKGHSHVYWYRQLPEEGLKFMVYLQKENIIDESGMPKERFSAEFPKEGPSILRIQQVVRGDSAAYFCASSPGQSYEQYFGPGTRLTVT.

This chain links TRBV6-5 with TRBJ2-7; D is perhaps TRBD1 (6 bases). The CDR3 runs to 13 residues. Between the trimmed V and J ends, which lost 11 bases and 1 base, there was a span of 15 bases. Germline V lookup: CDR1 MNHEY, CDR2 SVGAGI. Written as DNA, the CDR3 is TGTGCCGCGTCTAGGGGGATGTCCTACGAGCAGTACTTC. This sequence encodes CAASRGMSYEQYF.

This chain's CDR3 is CASSPLAGSREAEKLFF. The CDR3 coding sequence is TGTGCCAGCAGCCCACTCGCAGGGAGCCGGGAGGCCGAAAAACTGTTTTTT. V is TRBV4-2 and J is TRBJ1-4; a weak D match, TRBD1 (5 bases). Germline V gives CDR1 LGHNA, CDR2 YNFKEQ. The CDR3 is made up of 17 amino acids. V was trimmed by 4 bases and J by 8 bases, leaving 23 bases between them.

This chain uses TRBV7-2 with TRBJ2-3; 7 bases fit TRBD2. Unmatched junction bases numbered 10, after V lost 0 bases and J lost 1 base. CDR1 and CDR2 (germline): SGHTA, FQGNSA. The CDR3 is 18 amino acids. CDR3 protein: CASSLAASVSGRTDTQYF. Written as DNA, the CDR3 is TGTGCCAGCAGCTTAGCGGCGAGTGTTAGCGGGCGCACAGATACGCAGTATTTT.

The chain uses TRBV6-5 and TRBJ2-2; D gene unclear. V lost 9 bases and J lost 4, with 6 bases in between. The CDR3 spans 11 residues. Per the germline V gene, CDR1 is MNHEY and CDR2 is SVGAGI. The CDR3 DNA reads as TGTGCCAGTAGACTCACCGGGGAGCTGTTTTTT. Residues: CASRLTGELFF.

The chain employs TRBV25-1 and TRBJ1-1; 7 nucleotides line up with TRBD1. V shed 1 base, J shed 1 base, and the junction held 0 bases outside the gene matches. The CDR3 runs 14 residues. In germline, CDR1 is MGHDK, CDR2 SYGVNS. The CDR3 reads CASSEWDRNTEAFF. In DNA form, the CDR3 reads TGTGCCAGCAGTGAATGGGACAGGAACACTGAAGCTTTCTTT. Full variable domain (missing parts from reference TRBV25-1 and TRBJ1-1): EADIYQTPRYLVIGTGKKITLECSQTMGHDKMYWYQQDPGMELHLIHYSYGVNSTEKGDLSSESTVSRIRTEHFPLTLESARPSHTSQYLCASSEWDRNTEAFFGQGTRLTVV.